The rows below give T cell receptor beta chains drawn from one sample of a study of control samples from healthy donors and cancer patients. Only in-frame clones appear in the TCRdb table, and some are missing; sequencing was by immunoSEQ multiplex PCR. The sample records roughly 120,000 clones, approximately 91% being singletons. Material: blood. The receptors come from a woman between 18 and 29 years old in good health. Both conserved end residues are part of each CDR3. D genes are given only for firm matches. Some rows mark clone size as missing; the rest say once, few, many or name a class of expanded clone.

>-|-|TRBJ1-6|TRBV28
TGTGCCAGCAGTCTATTGCCCGGCTCACCCCTCCACTTT
CASSLLPGSPLHF
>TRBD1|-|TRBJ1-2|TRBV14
TGTGCCAGCAGCCGGGGGACAGGGACTAACTATGGCTACACCTTC
CASSRGTGTNYGYTF
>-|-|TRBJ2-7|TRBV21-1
TGTGCCAGCAGCAAAGTGGGGGTCGGCTACGAGCAGTACTTC
CASSKVGVGYEQYF
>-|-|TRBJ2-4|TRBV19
TGTGCCAGTAGTAAACCCCCGAATAAAGCCAAAAACATTCAGTACTTC
CASSKPPNKAKNIQYF
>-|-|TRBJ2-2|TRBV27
TGTGCCAGCAGTTTCAACAGGGATCGGGGCGGGGAGCTGTTTTTT
CASSFNRDRGGELFF
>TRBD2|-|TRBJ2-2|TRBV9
TGTGCCAGCAGCGTTCGACTAGCGGGAGGGCCCAACACCGGGGAGCTGTTTTTT
CASSVRLAGGPNTGELFF
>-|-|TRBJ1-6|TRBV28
TGTGCCAGCAGTTTGCGGGGAGCAGGGGAGTATAATTCACCCCTCCACTTT
CASSLRGAGEYNSPLHF
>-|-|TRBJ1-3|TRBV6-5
TGTGCCAGCAGTTACGGGGAAGATGGAAACACCATATATTTT
CASSYGEDGNTIYF
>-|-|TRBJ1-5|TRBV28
TGTGCCAGCAGTTCGGGGTCAAGGAATCAGCCCCAGCATTTT
CASSSGSRNQPQHF
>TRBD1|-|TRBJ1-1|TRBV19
TGTGCCAGTAGTGCAAAGGGACAGGGTAGGACTGAAGCTTTCTTT
CASSAKGQGRTEAFF
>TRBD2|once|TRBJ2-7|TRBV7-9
TGTGCCAGCAGCTCCGACGGACTAGCGGGGGCCTACGAGCAGTACTTC
CASSSDGLAGAYEQYF
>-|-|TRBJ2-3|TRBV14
TGTGCCAGCAGCCAAGAGTTGGGGGGCCGACTGAATACGCAGTATTTT
CASSQELGGRLNTQYF
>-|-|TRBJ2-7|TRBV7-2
TGTGCCAGCAGCTACGATTCAGGGAGCTCCTACGAGCAGTACTTC
CASSYDSGSSYEQYF
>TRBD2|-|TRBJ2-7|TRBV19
TGTGCCAGTGGAATGGCGGGAGGGAACCGTTACGAGCAGTACTTC
CASGMAGGNRYEQYF
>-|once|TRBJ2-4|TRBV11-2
TGTGCCAGCAGCTCGATTAGCATCAAAAACATTCAGTACTTC
CASSSISIKNIQYF
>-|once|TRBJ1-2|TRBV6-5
TGTGCCAGCAAGGGGGTTGGCTACACCTTC
CASKGVGYTF
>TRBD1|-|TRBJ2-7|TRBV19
TGTGCCAGTAGTATAAACCAGGGGGCGCGAAACGAGCAGTACTTC
CASSINQGARNEQYF
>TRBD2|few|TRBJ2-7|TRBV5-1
TGCGCCAGCAGTCTACCCCAGGGTTCGCGGGAGACCTACGAGCAGTACTTC
CASSLPQGSRETYEQYF
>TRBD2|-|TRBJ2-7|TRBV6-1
TGTGCCAGCAGTGATGGATTGGGGGGGGACTACGAGCAGTACTTC
CASSDGLGGDYEQYF
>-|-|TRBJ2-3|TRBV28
TGTGCCAGCAGTTTTGCTTCTTCTGGGGGCACAGATACGCAGTATTTT
CASSFASSGGTDTQYF
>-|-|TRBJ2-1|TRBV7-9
TGTGCCAGCAGTCCAAAGATGAACAGGGAGCAGTTCTTC
CASSPKMNREQFF
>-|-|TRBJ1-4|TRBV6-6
TGTGCCAGCAGTTCACCAAGGGGAGGGGTAGAACTGTTTTTT
CASSSPRGGVELFF
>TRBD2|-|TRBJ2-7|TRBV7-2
TGTGCCAGCAGTCCACGTACTAGCGGGAGTGGCGAGCAGTACTTC
CASSPRTSGSGEQYF
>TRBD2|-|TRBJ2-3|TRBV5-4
TGTGCCAGCAGCTTGGCTCGGGCGGGAGTCGGCACAGATACGCAGTATTTT
CASSLARAGVGTDTQYF
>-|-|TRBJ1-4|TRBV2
TGTGCCAGCAGTCGGGGCAGGTCCAATGAAAAACTGTTTTTT
CASSRGRSNEKLFF
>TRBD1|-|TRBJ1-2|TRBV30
TGTGCCTGGAGTCCGACAGGGGGAAGGGATGGCTACACCTTC
CAWSPTGGRDGYTF
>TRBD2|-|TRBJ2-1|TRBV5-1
TGCGCCAGCAGCTTGGCTCGGACTAGCGGGTATAACAATGAGCAGTTCTTC
CASSLARTSGYNNEQFF
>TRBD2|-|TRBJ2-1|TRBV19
TGTGCCAGTAGTATAGGAAGGAACGGGAGGGCCTACAATGAGCAGTTCTTC
CASSIGRNGRAYNEQFF
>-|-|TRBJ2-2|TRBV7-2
TGTGCCAGCAGCTTAGGTCGGAGAGTGAGCGGGGAGCTGTTTTTT
CASSLGRRVSGELFF
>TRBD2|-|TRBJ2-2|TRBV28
TGTGCCAGCAGCCCGGGGGGGGCGGGGAACACCGGGGAGCTGTTTTTT
CASSPGGAGNTGELFF
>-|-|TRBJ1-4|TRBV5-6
TGTGCCAGCAGCTTGGATGGTAGGGTGGAAAAACTGTTTTTT
CASSLDGRVEKLFF
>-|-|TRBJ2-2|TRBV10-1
TGCGCCAGCAGTCCAGGCAGTTCCACCGGGGAGCTGTTTTTT
CASSPGSSTGELFF
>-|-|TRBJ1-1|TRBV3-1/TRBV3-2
TGTGCCAGCAGCCAAGGAAGGGGTTCTAGTGAAGCTTTCTTT
CASSQGRGSSEAFF
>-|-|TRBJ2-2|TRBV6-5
TGTGCCAGCAGTTACCGTCCACAGGGTCCCGGGGAGCTGTTTTTT
CASSYRPQGPGELFF
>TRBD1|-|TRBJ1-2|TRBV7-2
TGTGCCAGCAGCGCAGGACAGGGCGGTGGCTACACCTTC
CASSAGQGGGYTF
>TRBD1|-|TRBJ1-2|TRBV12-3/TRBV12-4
TGTGCCAGCTACCTACAGGGGGCTGCCGGCTACACCTTC
CASYLQGAAGYTF
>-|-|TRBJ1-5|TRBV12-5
TGTGCTAGTGGTGATTCGAAGGTGGAGGGGAATCAGCCCCAGCATTTT
CASGDSKVEGNQPQHF
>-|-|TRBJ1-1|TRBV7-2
TGTGCCAGCAGCTTAGGGTTTGGCGGGGTATGGGAAGCTTTCTTT
CASSLGFGGVWEAFF
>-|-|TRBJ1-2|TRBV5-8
TGTGCCAGCAGTCCTGACAGGCTCGGCACCTTC
CASSPDRLGTF
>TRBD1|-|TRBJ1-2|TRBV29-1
TGCAGCGTTGGGGGACAGACTGTTGACTATGGCTACACCTTC
CSVGGQTVDYGYTF
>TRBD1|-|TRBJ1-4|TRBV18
TGTGCCAGCTCACGCGGACAGGCAGCCATTAATGAAAAACTGTTTTTT
CASSRGQAAINEKLFF
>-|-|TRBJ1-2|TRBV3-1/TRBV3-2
TGTGCCAGCAGCCAAGGGTGGGATCTGTATGGCTACACCTTC
CASSQGWDLYGYTF
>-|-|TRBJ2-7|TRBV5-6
TGTGCCAGCAGCTTGATAGGGAATGAGCAGTACTTC
CASSLIGNEQYF
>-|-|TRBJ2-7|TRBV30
TGTGCCTGGAGTGTACGTAGGGCCGGGCTCCACTACGAGCAGTACTTC
CAWSVRRAGLHYEQYF
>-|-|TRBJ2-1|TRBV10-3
TGTGCCATCAAAACAGCAGCTAACAATGAGCAGTTCTTC
CAIKTAANNEQFF
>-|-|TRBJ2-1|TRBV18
TGTGCCAGCACCTTCAGGGAGAACAATGAGCAGTTCTTC
CASTFRENNEQFF
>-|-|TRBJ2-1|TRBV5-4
TGTGCCAGCAGCTCACAAGCTACCGGGGCCGTCTACAATGAGCAGTTCTTC
CASSSQATGAVYNEQFF
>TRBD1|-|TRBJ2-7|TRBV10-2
TGCGCCAGCAGACGGGACAGGGAACCCTCCTACGAGCAGTACTTC
CASRRDREPSYEQYF
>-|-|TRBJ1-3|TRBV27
TGTGCCAGCAGTTTATCTGGCCGAGCTGGAAACACCATATATTTT
CASSLSGRAGNTIYF
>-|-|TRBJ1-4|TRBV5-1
TGCGCCAGCAGCTTGGAGGGAAACACCCATTCGCTGTTTTTT
CASSLEGNTHSLFF